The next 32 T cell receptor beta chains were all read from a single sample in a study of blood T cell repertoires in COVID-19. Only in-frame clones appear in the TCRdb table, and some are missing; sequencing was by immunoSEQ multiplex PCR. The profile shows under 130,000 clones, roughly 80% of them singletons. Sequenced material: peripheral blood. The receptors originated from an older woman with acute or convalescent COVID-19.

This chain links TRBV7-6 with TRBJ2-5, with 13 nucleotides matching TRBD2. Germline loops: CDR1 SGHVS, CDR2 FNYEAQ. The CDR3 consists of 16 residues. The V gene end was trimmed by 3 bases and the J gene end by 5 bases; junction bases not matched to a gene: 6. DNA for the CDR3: TGTGCCAGCAGCTTGGGGGGACTAGCGGGGAAGGAGACCCAGTACTTC. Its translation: CASSLGGLAGKETQYF.

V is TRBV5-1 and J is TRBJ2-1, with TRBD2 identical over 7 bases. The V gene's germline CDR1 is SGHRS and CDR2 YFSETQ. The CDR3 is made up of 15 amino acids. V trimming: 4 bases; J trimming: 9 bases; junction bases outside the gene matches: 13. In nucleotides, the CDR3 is TGCGCCAGCAGCACCACTGGGGCTAGCGGAAGTGAGCAGTTCTTC. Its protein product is CASSTTGASGSEQFF.

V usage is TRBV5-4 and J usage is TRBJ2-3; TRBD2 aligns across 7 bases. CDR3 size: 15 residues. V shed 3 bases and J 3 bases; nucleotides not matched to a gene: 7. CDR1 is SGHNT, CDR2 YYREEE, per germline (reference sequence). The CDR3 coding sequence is TGTGCCAGCAGCTCCAGGACGGGGGGTACAGATACGCAGTATTTT. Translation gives CASSSRTGGTDTQYF.

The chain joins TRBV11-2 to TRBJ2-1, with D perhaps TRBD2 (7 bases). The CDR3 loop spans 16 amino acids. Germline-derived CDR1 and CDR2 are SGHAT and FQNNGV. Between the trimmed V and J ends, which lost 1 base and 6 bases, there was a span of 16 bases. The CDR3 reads CASSLGTGPGGNEQFF. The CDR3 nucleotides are TGTGCCAGCAGCTTAGGAACAGGGCCGGGGGGCAATGAGCAGTTCTTC.

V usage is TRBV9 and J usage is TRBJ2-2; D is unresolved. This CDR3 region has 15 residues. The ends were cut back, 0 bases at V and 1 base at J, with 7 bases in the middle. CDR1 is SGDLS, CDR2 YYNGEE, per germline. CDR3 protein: CASSVGPWNTGELFF. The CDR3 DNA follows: TGTGCCAGCAGCGTAGGGCCATGGAACACCGGGGAGCTGTTTTTT.

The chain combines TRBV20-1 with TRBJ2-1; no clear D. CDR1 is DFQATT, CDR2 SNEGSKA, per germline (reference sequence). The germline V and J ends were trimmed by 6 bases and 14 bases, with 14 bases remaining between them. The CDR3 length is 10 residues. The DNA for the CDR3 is TGCAGTGCCTCCGCGAGTCGGGAGTTCTTC. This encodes CSASASREFF.

The chain's CDR3 is CASSQEAGLTYEQYF. The CDR3 DNA reads as TGCGCCAGCAGCCAAGAGGCTGGGCTAACCTACGAGCAGTACTTC. V usage is TRBV4-3 and J usage is TRBJ2-7; D ambiguous. The CDR3 is 15 amino acids. Deletions cut 0 bases from V and 2 bases from J, with 11 bases between. Per the germline V gene, CDR1 is LGHNA and CDR2 is YSLEER.

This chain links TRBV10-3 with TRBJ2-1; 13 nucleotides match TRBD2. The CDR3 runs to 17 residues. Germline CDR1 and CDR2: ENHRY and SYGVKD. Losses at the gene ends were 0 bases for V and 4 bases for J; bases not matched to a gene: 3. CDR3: CAISESLAGGVYNEQFF. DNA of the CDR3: TGTGCCATCAGTGAGTCACTAGCGGGGGGGGTATACAATGAGCAGTTCTTC.

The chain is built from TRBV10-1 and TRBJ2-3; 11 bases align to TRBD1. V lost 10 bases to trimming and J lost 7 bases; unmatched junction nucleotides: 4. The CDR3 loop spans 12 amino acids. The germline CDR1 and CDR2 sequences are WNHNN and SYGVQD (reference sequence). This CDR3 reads CATGQGAYTQYF. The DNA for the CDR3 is TGCGCCACCGGACAGGGGGCTTATACGCAGTATTTT.

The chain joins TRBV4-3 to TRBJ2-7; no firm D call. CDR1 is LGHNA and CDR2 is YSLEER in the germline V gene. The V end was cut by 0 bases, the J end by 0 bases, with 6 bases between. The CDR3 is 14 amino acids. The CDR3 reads CASSQDRSSYEQYF. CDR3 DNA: TGCGCCAGCAGCCAAGATAGGAGCTCCTACGAGCAGTACTTC.

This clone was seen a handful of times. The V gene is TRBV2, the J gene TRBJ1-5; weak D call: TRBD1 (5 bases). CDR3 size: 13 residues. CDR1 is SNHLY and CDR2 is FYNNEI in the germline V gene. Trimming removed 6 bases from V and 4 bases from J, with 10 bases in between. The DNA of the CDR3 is TGTGCCAGCAGACGACAGCAAAATCAGCCCCAGCATTTT. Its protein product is CASRRQQNQPQHF.

The CDR3 region has the DNA TGTGCCAGCAGCTACGGGACAGACTATGGCTACACCTTC. Translated, it gives CASSYGTDYGYTF. V gene TRBV5-6 combines with J gene TRBJ1-2; 7 nucleotides line up with TRBD1. Per germline, CDR1 SGHDT and CDR2 YYEEEE. With V trimmed by 3 bases and J by 3 bases, 2 bases remained unmatched. CDR3 length: 13 amino acids.

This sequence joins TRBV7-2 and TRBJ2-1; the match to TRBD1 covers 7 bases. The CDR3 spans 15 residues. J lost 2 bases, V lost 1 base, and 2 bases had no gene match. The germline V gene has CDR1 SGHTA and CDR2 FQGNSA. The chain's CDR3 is CASSLVGTAYNEQFF. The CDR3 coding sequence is TGTGCCAGCAGCTTAGTCGGGACAGCCTACAATGAGCAGTTCTTC.

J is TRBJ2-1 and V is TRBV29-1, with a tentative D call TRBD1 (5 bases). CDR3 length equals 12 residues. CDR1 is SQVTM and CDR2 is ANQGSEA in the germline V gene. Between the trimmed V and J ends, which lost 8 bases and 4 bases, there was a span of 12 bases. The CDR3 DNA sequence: TGCAGCAATCAGGGCAAGTACAATGAGCAGTTCTTC. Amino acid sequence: CSNQGKYNEQFF.

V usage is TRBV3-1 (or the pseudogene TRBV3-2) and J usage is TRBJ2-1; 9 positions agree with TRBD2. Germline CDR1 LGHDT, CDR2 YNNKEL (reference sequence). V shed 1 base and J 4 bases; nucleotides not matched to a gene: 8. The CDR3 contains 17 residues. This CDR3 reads CASSQVVAGARYNEQFF. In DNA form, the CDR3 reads TGTGCCAGCAGCCAAGTTGTAGCGGGGGCCCGTTACAATGAGCAGTTCTTC.

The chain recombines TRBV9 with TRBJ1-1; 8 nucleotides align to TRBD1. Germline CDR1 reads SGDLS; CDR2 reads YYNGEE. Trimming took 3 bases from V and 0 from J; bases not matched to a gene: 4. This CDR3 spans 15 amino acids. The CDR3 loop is CASSAAGGLNTEAFF. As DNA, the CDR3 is TGTGCCAGCAGCGCGGCAGGGGGCCTGAACACTGAAGCTTTCTTT.

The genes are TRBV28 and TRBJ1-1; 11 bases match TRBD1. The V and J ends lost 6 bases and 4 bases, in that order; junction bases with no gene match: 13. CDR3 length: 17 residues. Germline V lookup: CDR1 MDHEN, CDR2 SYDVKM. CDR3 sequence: CASSVLGQGGPSTEAFF. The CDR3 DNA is TGTGCCAGCAGCGTACTGGGACAGGGGGGGCCCTCCACTGAAGCTTTCTTT.

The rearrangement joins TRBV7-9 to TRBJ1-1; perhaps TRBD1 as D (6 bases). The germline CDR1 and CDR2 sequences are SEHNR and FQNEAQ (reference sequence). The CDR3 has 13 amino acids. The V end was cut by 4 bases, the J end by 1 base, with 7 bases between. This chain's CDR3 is CASSSDRNTEAFF. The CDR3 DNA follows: TGTGCCAGCAGCTCGGACAGGAACACTGAAGCTTTCTTT.

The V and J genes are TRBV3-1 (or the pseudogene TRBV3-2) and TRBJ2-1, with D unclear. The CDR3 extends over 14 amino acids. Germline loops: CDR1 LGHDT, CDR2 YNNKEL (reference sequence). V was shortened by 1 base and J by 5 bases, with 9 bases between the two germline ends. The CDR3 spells CASSQAGKDNEQFF. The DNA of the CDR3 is TGTGCCAGCAGCCAAGCGGGTAAAGACAATGAGCAGTTCTTC.

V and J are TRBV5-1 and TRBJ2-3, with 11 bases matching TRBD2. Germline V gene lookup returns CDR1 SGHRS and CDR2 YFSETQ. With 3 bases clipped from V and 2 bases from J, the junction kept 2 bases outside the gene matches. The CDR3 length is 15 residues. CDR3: CASSSLAGDTDTQYF. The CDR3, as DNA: TGCGCCAGCAGCTCACTAGCGGGGGACACAGATACGCAGTATTTT.

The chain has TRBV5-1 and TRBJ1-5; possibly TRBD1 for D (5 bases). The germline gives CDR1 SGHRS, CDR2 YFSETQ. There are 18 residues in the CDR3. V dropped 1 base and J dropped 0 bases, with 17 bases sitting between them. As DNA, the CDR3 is TGCGCCAGCAGCTTGACAGGCCCAGCGGGTCCTAGCAATCAGCCCCAGCATTTT. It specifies CASSLTGPAGPSNQPQHF.

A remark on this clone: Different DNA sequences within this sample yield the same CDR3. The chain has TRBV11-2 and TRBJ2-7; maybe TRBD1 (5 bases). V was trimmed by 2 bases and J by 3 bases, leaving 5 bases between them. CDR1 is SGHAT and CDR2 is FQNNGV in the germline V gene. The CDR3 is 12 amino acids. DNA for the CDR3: TGTGCCAGCAGCTTAAGGGGCTACGAGCAGTACTTC. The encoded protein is CASSLRGYEQYF.

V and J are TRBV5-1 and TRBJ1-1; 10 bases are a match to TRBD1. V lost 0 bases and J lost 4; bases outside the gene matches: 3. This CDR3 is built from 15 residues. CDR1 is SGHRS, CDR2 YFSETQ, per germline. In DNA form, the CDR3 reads TGCGCCAGCAGCTTGGGGGACAGGGGAGTCACTGAAGCTTTCTTT. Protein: CASSLGDRGVTEAFF.

The CDR3 DNA reads TGTGCCAGCAGCAAAGTCGGTGGGAGGAGAAACGCGAACACCGGGGAGCTGTTTTTT. Residues: CASSKVGGRRNANTGELFF. V is TRBV21-1 and J is TRBJ2-2; the table's D gene call, TRBD2, was not cross checked with the DNA. TRBV21-1 has pseudogene status. This CDR3 comprises 19 residues.

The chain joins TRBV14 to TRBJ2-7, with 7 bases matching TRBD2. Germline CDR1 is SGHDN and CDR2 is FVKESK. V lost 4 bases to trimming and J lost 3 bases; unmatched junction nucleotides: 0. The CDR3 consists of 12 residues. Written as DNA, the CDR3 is TGTGCCAGCAGCCCTAGCGGCTACGAGCAGTACTTC. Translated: CASSPSGYEQYF.

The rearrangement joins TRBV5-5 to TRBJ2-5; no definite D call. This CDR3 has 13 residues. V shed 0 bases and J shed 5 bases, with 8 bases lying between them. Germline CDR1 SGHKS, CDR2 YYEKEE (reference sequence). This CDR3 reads CASSLVPRETQYF. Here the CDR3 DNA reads TGTGCCAGCAGCTTGGTCCCTCGGGAGACCCAGTACTTC.

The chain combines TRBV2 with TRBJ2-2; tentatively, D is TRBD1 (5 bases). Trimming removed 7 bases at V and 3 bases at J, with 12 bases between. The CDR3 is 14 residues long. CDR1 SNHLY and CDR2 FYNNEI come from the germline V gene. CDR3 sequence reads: CASNVEQDTGELFF. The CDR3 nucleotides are TGTGCCAGCAACGTTGAACAGGACACCGGGGAGCTGTTTTTT.

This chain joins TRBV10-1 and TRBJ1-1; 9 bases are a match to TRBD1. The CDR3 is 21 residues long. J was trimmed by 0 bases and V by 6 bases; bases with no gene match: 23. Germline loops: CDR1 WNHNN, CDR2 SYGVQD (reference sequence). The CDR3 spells CASSEGTGTGITTSMNTEAFF. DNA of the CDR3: TGCGCCAGCAGCGAAGGAACCGGGACAGGGATCACTACCTCCATGAACACTGAAGCTTTCTTT.

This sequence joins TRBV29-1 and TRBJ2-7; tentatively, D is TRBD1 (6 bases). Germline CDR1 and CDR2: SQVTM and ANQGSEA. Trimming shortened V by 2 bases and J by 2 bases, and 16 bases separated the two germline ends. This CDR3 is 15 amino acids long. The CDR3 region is CSVEMDSLIPYEQYF. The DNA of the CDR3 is TGCAGCGTTGAAATGGACAGCCTTATCCCCTACGAGCAGTACTTC.

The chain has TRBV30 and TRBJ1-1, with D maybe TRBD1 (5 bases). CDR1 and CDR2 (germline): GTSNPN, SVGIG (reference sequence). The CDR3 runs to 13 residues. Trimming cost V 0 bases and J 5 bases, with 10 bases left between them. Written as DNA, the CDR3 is TGTGCCTGGAGTGTGGGGGGTAGGACTGAAGCTTTCTTT. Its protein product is CAWSVGGRTEAFF.

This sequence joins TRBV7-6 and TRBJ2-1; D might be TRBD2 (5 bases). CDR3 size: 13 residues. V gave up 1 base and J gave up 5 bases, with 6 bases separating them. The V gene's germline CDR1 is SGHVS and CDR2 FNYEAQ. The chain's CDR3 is CASSLVGDNEQFF. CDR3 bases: TGTGCCAGCAGCTTAGTCGGGGACAATGAGCAGTTCTTC. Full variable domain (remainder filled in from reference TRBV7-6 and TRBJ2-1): GAGVSQSPRYKVTKRGQDVALRCDPISGHVSLYWYRQALGQGPEFLTYFNYEAQQDKSGLPNDRFSAERPEGSISTLTIQRTEQRDSAMYRCASSLVGDNEQFFGPGTRLTVL.

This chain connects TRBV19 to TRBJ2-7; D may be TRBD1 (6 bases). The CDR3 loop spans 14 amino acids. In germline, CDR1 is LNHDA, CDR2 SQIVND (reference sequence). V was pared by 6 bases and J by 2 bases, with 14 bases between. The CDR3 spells CASSRGGGTYEQYF. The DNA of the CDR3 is TGTGCCAGTAGCCGTGGGGGCGGAACCTACGAGCAGTACTTC.